These 17 T cell receptor beta chains share one sample of origin, sequenced in a study of blood T cell repertoires in COVID-19. Generated by immunoSEQ multiplex PCR, the TCRdb table keeps only in-frame clones and is missing some. The sample has about 170,000 clones, approximately 81% seen once; the top ten hold more than 14%. Sequenced: peripheral blood. All receptors come from a woman in her sixties or seventies with COVID-19, enrolled during active disease.

This clone was observed a few times. The V call is TRBV7-3, the J call TRBJ2-2; D is possibly TRBD2 (6 bases). Per germline, CDR1 SGHTA and CDR2 FQGTGA. The V and J ends lost 5 bases and 5 bases respectively, with 9 bases between them. CDR3 length equals 13 residues. The CDR3 loop is CASSLGRTGELFF. CDR3 bases: TGTGCCAGCAGCCTGGGGAGGACCGGGGAGCTGTTTTTT.

This clone turned up a few times. The chain combines TRBV10-1 with TRBJ2-7; no definite D call. The V end was cut by 8 bases, the J end by 12 bases, with 11 bases between. CDR1 WNHNN and CDR2 SYGVQD come from the germline V gene (reference sequence). There are 9 residues in the CDR3. The CDR3 region is CASRELPYV. CDR3 in DNA: TGCGCCAGCCGCGAACTCCCGTACGTC.

The rearrangement links TRBV6-5 to TRBJ1-1, with a possible D match to TRBD1 (5 bases). In germline, CDR1 is MNHEY, CDR2 SVGAGI. V lost 6 bases to trimming and J lost 10 bases, with 21 bases between them. This CDR3 is 14 amino acids long. CDR3 nucleotide sequence: TGTGCCAGCAGCCTTCACGCCATGGGGGGGGGAGCTTTCTTT. Its translation: CASSLHAMGGGAFF.

This chain uses TRBV19 with TRBJ2-4; TRBD1 might be the D (6 bases). The CDR3 consists of 13 residues. CDR1 is LNHDA and CDR2 is SQIVND in the germline V gene (reference sequence). The germline V and J ends were trimmed by 9 bases and 9 bases, with 18 bases remaining between them. This CDR3 is CASSGTQVTIQYF. CDR3 nucleotides: TGTGCCAGCTCCGGGACACAAGTGACCATTCAGTACTTC. The full variable domain, in which reference TRBV19 and TRBJ2-4 provide the parts outside the CDR3, is DGGITQSPKYLFRKEGQNVTLSCEQNLNHDAMYWYRQDPGQGLRLIYYSQIVNDFQKGDIAEGYSVSREKKESFPLTVTSAQKNPTAFYLCASSGTQVTIQYFGAGTRLSVL.

The V and J genes are TRBV2 and TRBJ1-1, with no clear D. This CDR3 is 14 amino acids long. Germline V gives CDR1 SNHLY, CDR2 FYNNEI. V lost 8 bases and J lost 1, with 14 bases in between. The chain's CDR3 is CASGDSNPNTEAFF. The CDR3 nucleotides are TGTGCCAGCGGAGATAGTAACCCGAACACTGAAGCTTTCTTT.

The rearrangement uses TRBV6-5 and TRBJ1-1; TRBD1 matches 7 bases. CDR1 is MNHEY and CDR2 is SVGAGI in the germline V gene. The CDR3 has 14 residues. V was clipped by 6 bases and J by 7 bases; unmatched bases: 11. CDR3 bases: TGTGCCAGCAGGCCAGGGGGAGGAATGAGTGAAGCTTTCTTT. Its protein is CASRPGGGMSEAFF.

The rearrangement links TRBV2 to TRBJ2-1; D ambiguous. CDR3 length: 12 residues. Germline V gene sequence: CDR1 SNHLY, CDR2 FYNNEI. The V end was cut by 8 bases, the J end by 5 bases, with 10 bases between. The CDR3 reads CASSPQDNEQFF. The CDR3 DNA reads TGTGCCAGCTCTCCTCAGGACAATGAGCAGTTCTTC.

The genes are TRBV3-1 (or the pseudogene TRBV3-2) and TRBJ1-3; 9 positions match TRBD1. The length of the CDR3 is 14 residues. CDR1 and CDR2 (germline): LGHDT, YNNKEL (reference sequence). V lost 5 bases, J lost 6 bases, and 5 bases stayed unmatched. DNA of the CDR3: TGTGCCAGCAGCTTCCGACAGGGGGAAAACACCATATATTTT. Its translation: CASSFRQGENTIYF.

This chain uses TRBV6-5 with TRBJ2-7; the match to TRBD2 covers 9 bases. Losses at the gene ends were 7 bases for V and 2 bases for J; bases not matched to a gene: 9. This CDR3 spans 15 amino acids. CDR1 is MNHEY, CDR2 SVGAGI, per germline. CDR3 sequence reads: CASNPIQREAYEQYF. The CDR3 DNA is TGTGCCAGCAACCCTATACAGCGGGAGGCCTACGAGCAGTACTTC.

CDR3 sequence: CASSYSAGENIQYF. The CDR3 nucleotides read TGTGCCAGCAGTTACTCCGCAGGGGAGAACATTCAGTACTTC. The rearrangement links TRBV6-5 to TRBJ2-4; D perhaps matches TRBD1 (6 bases). CDR1 and CDR2 (germline): MNHEY, SVGAGI. V dropped 0 bases and J dropped 7 bases, with 10 bases sitting between them. This CDR3 comprises 14 residues.

The gene calls are TRBV6-5 and TRBJ1-1; 7 bases are shared with TRBD1. The length of the CDR3 is 14 residues. The V gene's germline CDR1 is MNHEY and CDR2 SVGAGI. V dropped 10 bases and J dropped 5; count of bases not matched to a gene: 13. CDR3 DNA sequence: TGTGCCACCATGACAGGGCCTGTTCCGACTGAAGCTTTCTTT. Amino acids: CATMTGPVPTEAFF.

The CDR3 DNA sequence: TGTGCTAGTGGTTTGAACCAGGGAAGGACAGATACGCAGTATTTT. Residues: CASGLNQGRTDTQYF. The chain is built from TRBV12-5 and TRBJ2-3; the D gene is possibly TRBD1 (5 bases). Trimming cost V 2 bases and J 3 bases, with 12 bases left between them. The germline gives CDR1 LGHNT, CDR2 FRNRAP. The CDR3 spans 15 residues.

V usage is TRBV4-1 and J usage is TRBJ2-7; TRBD2 agrees at 7 bases. The V gene end was trimmed by 1 base and the J gene end by 0 bases; junction bases not matched to a gene: 3. Germline V gene data show CDR1 as MGHRA and CDR2 as YSYEKL. The CDR3 covers 15 residues. CDR3 nucleotide sequence: TGCGCCAGCAGCCAAGGTCGGGGGGTCTCCTACGAGCAGTACTTC. Translated, it gives CASSQGRGVSYEQYF.

J is TRBJ2-3 and V is TRBV5-1, with D maybe TRBD2 (6 bases). Trimming stripped 6 bases from V and 2 bases from J, with 10 bases between. The CDR3 sequence is 13 residues long. The V gene's germline CDR1 is SGHRS and CDR2 YFSETQ. The CDR3 DNA sequence: TGCGCCAGCACCAGGGACTTCACAGATACGCAGTATTTT. Residues: CASTRDFTDTQYF.

The chain recombines TRBV9 with TRBJ1-6; D remains unclear. Germline V gene lookup returns CDR1 SGDLS and CDR2 YYNGEE. The CDR3 extends over 14 amino acids. V lost 0 bases and J 5 bases, leaving 6 bases between the germline ends. The CDR3 protein is CASSVGRHNSPLHF. DNA for the CDR3: TGTGCCAGCAGCGTAGGCAGGCATAATTCACCCCTCCACTTT.

On this clone itself: The germline gene is not matched at one end of the junction; a read error may be the cause. The chain recombines TRBV19 with TRBJ2-2; D perhaps matches TRBD1 (6 bases). This CDR3 comprises 13 residues. From germline, CDR1 is LNHDA and CDR2 SQIVND (reference sequence). DNA of the CDR3: TGTGCCAGTGGTATAACAGGGAATTTACGGCTGTTTTTT. Residues: CASGITGNLRLFF.

The chain is built from TRBV6-5 and TRBJ1-1; tentatively, D is TRBD1 (6 bases). The germline CDR1 and CDR2 sequences are MNHEY and SVGAGI. The CDR3 is made up of 13 amino acids. With 6 bases removed from V and 5 bases from J, the gap between germline ends came to 13 bases. DNA for the CDR3: TGTGCCAGCAGCGCAGGGGTAACGACTGAAGCTTTCTTT. Protein sequence: CASSAGVTTEAFF.